This TCR beta chain is drawn from a study of blood T cells in healthy people across ages. This CDR3 spans 15 amino acids. The ends lost 5 bases at V and 1 base at J; junction bases unmatched: 5. Germline V gene lookup returns CDR1 WNHNN and CDR2 SYGVQD (reference sequence). A second PCR, run for roughly 7 to 11 cycles, used a sample-barcoded 5' primer plus a J-beta primer mix. Using its own MiXCR run on the 5' RACE reads, TCRdb lists one record per CDR3 protein. The table lists 700,000 to 800,000 distinct CDR3 sequences, roughly 43% of them singletons, with around 20% in the top ten. Study-wide findings and caveats: Older individuals had lower TCR beta diversity per million T cells (the decline was roughly linear).

In each sample, at least 7 million PBMCs were isolated. This clonotype was seen a few times. Its antigen is not known. Sequences were obtained from blood. This TCR came from a woman aged 55-70 years in good health. J is TRBJ2-3 and V is TRBV10-1; TRBD1 aligns across 8 bases. CDR3 coding DNA: TGCGCCAGCAGTACAGGGACAGGAGGCACAGATACGCAGTATTTT. Protein: CASSTGTGGTDTQYF.